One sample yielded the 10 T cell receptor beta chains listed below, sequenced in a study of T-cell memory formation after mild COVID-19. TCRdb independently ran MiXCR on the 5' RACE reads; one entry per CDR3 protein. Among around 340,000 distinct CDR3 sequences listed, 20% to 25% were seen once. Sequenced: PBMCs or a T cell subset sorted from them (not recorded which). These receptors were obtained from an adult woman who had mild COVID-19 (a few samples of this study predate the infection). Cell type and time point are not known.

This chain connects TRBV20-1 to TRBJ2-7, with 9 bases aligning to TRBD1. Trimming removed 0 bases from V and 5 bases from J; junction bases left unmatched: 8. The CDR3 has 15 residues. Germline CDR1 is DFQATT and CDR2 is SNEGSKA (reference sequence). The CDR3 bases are TGCAGTGCTAGAGATGGGGACAGGGCAACCAACGAGCAGTACTTC. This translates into CSARDGDRATNEQYF.

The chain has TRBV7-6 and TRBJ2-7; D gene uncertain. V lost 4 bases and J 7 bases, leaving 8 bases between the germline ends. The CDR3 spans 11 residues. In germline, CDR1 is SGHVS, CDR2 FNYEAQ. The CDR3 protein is CASSSGIEQYF. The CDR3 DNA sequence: TGTGCCAGCAGCTCTGGGATTGAGCAGTACTTC.

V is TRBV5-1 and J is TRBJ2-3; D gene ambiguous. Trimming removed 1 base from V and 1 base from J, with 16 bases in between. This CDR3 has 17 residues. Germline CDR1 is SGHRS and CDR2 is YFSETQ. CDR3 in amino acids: CASSLTRTQLGTDTQYF. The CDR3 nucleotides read TGCGCCAGCAGCTTGACACGAACCCAATTGGGCACAGATACGCAGTATTTT.

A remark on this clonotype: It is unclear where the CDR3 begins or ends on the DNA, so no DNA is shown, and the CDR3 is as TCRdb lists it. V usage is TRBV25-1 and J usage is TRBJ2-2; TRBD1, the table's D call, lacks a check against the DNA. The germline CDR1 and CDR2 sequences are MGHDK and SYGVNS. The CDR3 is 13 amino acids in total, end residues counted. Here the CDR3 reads CASGGTVGELFFF.

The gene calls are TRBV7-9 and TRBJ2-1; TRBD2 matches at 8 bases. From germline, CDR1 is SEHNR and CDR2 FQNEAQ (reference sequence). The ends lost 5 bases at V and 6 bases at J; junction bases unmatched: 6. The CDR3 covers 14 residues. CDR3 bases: TGTGCCAGCAGCCGTTCCGGGACTAGCAATGAGCAGTTCTTC. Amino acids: CASSRSGTSNEQFF.

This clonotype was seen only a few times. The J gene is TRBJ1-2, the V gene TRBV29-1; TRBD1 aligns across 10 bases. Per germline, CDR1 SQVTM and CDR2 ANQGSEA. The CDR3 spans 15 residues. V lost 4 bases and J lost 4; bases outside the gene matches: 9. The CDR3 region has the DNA TGCAGCGTTGGGGACAGGGGAAGCGGGCGCTATGGCTACACCTTC. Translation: CSVGDRGSGRYGYTF.

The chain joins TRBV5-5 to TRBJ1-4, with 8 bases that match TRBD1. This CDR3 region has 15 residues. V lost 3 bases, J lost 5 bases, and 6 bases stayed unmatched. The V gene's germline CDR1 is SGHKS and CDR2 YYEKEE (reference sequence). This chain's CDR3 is CASSSWDRKNEKLFF. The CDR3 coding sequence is TGTGCCAGCAGCTCATGGGACAGGAAAAATGAAAAACTGTTTTTT.

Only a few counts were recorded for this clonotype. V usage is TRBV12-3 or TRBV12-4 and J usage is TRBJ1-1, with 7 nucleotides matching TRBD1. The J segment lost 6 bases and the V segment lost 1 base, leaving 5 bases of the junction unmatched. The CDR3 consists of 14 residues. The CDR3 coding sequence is TGTGCCAGCAGTTTAGGGGAGGGGGCGCCTGAAGCTTTCTTT. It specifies CASSLGEGAPEAFF.

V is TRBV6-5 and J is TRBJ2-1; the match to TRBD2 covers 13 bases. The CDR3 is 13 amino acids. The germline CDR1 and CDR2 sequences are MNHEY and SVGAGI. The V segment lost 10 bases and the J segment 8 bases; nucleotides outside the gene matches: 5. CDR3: CATRTSGRDEQFF. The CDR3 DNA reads TGTGCCACCAGGACTAGCGGGAGAGATGAGCAGTTCTTC.

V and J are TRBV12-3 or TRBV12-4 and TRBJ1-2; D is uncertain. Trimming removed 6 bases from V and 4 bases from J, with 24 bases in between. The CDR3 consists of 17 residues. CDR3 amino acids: CASRVLKGVGLFYGYTF. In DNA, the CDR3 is TGTGCCAGCAGGGTTCTTAAGGGAGTAGGGCTTTTCTATGGCTACACCTTC.